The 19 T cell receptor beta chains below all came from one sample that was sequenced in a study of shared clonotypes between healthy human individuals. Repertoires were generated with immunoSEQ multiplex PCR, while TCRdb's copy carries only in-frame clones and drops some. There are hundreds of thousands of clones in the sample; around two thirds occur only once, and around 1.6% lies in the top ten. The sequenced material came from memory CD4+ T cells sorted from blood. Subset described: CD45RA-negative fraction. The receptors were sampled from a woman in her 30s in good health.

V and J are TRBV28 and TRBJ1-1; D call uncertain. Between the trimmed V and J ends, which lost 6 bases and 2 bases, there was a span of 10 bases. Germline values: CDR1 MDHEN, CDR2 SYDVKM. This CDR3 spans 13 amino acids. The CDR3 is CASRSRGNTEAFF. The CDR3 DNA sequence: TGTGCCAGCAGATCACGGGGAAACACTGAAGCTTTCTTT.

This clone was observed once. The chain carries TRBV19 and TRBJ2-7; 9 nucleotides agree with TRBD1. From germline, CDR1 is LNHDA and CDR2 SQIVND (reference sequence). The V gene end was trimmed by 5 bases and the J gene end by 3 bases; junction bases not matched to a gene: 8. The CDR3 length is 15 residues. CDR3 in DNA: TGTGCCAGTAGTCTCCAGGACAGGGGAAACTACGAGCAGTACTTC. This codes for CASSLQDRGNYEQYF. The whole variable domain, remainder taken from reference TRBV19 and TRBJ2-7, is DGGITQSPKYLFRKEGQNVTLSCEQNLNHDAMYWYRQDPGQGLRLIYYSQIVNDFQKGDIAEGYSVSREKKESFPLTVTSAQKNPTAFYLCASSLQDRGNYEQYFGPGTRLTVT.

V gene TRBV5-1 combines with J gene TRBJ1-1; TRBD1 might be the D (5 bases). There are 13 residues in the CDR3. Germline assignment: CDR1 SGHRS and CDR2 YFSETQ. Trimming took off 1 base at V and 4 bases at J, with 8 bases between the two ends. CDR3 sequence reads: CASSLWGTTEAFF. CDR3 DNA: TGCGCCAGCAGCTTGTGGGGGACCACTGAAGCTTTCTTT.

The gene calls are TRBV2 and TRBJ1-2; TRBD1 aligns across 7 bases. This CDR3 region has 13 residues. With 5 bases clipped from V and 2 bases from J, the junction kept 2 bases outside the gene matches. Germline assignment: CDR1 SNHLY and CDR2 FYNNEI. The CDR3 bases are TGTGCCAGCAGTACGGGACAGAACTATGGCTACACCTTC. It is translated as CASSTGQNYGYTF.

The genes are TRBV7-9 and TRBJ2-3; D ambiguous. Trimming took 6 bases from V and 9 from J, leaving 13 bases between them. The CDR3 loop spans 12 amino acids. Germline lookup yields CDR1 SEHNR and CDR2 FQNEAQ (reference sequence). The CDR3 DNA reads TGTGCCAGCAGAACCGAAACAAGAACGCAGTATTTT. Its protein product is CASRTETRTQYF.

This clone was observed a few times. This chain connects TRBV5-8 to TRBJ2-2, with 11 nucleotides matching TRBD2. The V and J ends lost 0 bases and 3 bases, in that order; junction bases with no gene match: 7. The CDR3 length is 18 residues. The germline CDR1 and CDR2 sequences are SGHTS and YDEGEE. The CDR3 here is CASSLDGLAGKDTGELFF. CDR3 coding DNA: TGTGCCAGCAGCTTGGATGGACTAGCGGGCAAGGACACCGGGGAGCTGTTTTTT.

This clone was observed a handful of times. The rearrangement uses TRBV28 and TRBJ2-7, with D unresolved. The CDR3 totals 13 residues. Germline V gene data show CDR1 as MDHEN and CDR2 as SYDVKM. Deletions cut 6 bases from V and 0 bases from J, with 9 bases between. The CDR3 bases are TGTGCCAGCAGCTACTTGAGCTCCTACGAGCAGTACTTC. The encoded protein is CASSYLSSYEQYF. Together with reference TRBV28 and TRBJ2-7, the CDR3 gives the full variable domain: DVKVTQSSRYLVKRTGEKVFLECVQDMDHENMFWYRQDPGLGLRLIYFSYDVKMKEKGDIPEGYSVSREKKERFSLILESASTNQTSMYLCASSYLSSYEQYFGPGTRLTVT.

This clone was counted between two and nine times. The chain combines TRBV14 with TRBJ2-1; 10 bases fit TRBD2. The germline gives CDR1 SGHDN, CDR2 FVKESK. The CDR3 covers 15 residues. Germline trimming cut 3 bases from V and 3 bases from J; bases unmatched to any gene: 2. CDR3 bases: TGTGCCAGCAGCCATATAGCGGGAGGCTACAATGAGCAGTTCTTC. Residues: CASSHIAGGYNEQFF. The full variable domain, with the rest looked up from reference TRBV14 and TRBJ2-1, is EAGVTQFPSHSVIEKGQTVTLRCDPISGHDNLYWYRRVMGKEIKFLLHFVKESKQDESGMPNNRFLAERTGGTYSTLKVQPAELEDSGVYFCASSHIAGGYNEQFFGPGTRLTVL.

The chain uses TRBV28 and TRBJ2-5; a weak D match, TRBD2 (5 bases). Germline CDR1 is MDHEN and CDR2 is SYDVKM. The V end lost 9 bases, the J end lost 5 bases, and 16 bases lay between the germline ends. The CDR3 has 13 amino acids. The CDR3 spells CASKFDGGETQYF. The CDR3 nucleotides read TGTGCCAGTAAATTCGACGGAGGTGAGACCCAGTACTTC.

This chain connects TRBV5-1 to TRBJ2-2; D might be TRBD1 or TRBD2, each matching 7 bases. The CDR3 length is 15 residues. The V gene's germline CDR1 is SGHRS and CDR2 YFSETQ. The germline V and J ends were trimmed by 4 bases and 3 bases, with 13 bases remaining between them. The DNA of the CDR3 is TGCGCCAGCAGCATAGCAGGGGGGGACACCGGGGAGCTGTTTTTT. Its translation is CASSIAGGDTGELFF.

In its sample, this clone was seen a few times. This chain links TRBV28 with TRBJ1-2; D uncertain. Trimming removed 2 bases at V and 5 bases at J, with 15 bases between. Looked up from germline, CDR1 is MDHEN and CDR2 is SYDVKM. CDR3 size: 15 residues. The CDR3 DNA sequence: TGTGCCAGCAGTTTAGACATAGGGCTCGTGTATGGCTACACCTTC. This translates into CASSLDIGLVYGYTF.

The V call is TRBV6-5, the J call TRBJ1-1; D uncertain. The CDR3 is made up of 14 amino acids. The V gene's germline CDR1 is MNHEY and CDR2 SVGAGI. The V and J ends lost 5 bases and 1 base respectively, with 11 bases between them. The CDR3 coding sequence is TGTGCCAGCAGTATGAAGGGCCAGAACACTGAAGCTTTCTTT. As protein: CASSMKGQNTEAFF.

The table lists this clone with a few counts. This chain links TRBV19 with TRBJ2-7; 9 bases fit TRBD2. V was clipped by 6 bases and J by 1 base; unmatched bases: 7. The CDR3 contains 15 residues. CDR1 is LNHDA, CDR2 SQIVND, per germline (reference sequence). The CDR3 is CASSTGTSQSYEQYF. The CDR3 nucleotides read TGTGCCAGTAGCACTGGGACTAGCCAATCCTACGAGCAGTACTTC.

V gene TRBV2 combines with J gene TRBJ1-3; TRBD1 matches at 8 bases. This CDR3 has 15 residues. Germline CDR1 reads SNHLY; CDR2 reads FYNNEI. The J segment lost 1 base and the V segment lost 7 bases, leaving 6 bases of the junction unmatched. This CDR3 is CASTRTGGSGNTIYF. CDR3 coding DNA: TGTGCCAGCACAAGAACAGGGGGATCTGGAAACACCATATATTTT.

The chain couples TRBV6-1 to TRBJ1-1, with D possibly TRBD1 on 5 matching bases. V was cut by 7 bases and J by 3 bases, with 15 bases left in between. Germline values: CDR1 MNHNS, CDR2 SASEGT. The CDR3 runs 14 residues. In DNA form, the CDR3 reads TGTGCCAGCACCACTACCGGGGGGGACACTGAAGCTTTCTTT. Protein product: CASTTTGGDTEAFF.

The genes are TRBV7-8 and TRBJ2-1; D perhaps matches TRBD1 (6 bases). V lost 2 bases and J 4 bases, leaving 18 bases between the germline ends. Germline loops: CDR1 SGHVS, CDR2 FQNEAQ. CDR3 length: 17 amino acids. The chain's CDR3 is CASSLRYGTPTYNEQFF. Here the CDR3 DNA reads TGTGCCAGCAGCTTAAGATATGGGACACCCACGTACAATGAGCAGTTCTTC.

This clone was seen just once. CDR3 region: CASSLSQDNEKLFF. CDR3 bases: TGTGCCAGCAGTTTATCTCAGGATAATGAAAAACTGTTTTTT. J is TRBJ1-4 and V is TRBV28, with unresolved D. V lost 1 base, J lost 4 bases, and 7 bases lay in between. The CDR3 is 14 amino acids. Germline V gene data show CDR1 as MDHEN and CDR2 as SYDVKM.

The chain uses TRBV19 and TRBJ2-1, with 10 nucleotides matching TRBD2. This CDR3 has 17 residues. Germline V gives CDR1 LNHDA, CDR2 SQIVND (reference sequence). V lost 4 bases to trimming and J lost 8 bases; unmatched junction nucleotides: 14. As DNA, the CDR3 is TGTGCCAGTAGTAGCCCGTTCGAGCGGGAGGGCCCGTATGAGCAGTTCTTC. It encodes CASSSPFEREGPYEQFF.

The CDR3 DNA reads as TGTGCCAGCAGTTATCCGAACACTGAAGCTTTCTTT. It encodes CASSYPNTEAFF. V usage is TRBV6-6 and J usage is TRBJ1-1; D gene uncertain. CDR1 is MNHNY and CDR2 is SVGAGI in the germline V gene (reference sequence). Trimming pared 3 bases from V and 1 base from J, leaving 3 bases between. The CDR3 has 12 amino acids.